The text below deals with one T cell receptor beta chain. Antigen unknown. The data are from a study of Tregs in tolerant kidney transplant recipients. Germline V gives CDR1 SEHNR, CDR2 FQNEAQ (reference sequence). This CDR3 region has 14 residues. V lost 3 bases to trimming and J lost 5 bases, with 13 bases between them. Assay: immunoSEQ multiplex PCR; the TCRdb copy retains only in-frame clones and omits some. The table lists about 31,000 clones, over 75% of them singletons. The sequenced material came from Tregs from blood cultured with allogeneic cells. V is TRBV7-9 and J is TRBJ2-5; D perhaps matches TRBD2 (5 bases). This TCR came from a human donor in good health. The CDR3 spells CASSFSLPGETQYF. The CDR3 nucleotides read TGTGCCAGCAGCTTTTCACTTCCGGGGGAGACCCAGTACTTC.